Each of the 15 T cell receptor beta chains below was sequenced from the same sample in a study of blood T cell repertoires in COVID-19. This table comes from immunoSEQ multiplex PCR, and its TCRdb copy is limited to in-frame clones, with some not included. Of 85,000 or so clones listed, 80% to 85% are singletons. Sequencing was done on a sample of peripheral blood. The source is a man older than 75 with acute or convalescent COVID-19.

The rearrangement joins TRBV6-5 to TRBJ2-1; possibly TRBD2 for D (6 bases). Germline V gene data show CDR1 as MNHEY and CDR2 as SVGAGI. Trimming stripped 2 bases from V and 7 bases from J, with 18 bases between. The CDR3 sequence is 16 residues long. For the CDR3, the DNA is TGTGCCAGCAGTTACGTCGATGGGCGGGATAGGAATGAGCAGTTCTTC. It translates to CASSYVDGRDRNEQFF.

This chain uses TRBV7-9 with TRBJ1-3; the D gene is possibly TRBD1 (5 bases). The CDR3 consists of 18 residues. CDR1 is SEHNR and CDR2 is FQNEAQ in the germline V gene (reference sequence). The V end was cut by 5 bases, the J end by 0 bases, with 20 bases between. This CDR3 reads CASSPTTWGLLSGNTIYF. As DNA, the CDR3 is TGTGCCAGCAGCCCAACCACATGGGGACTTCTCTCTGGAAACACCATATATTTT. Combining the CDR3 with reference TRBV7-9 and TRBJ1-3 gives the whole variable domain DTGVSQNPRHKITKRGQNVTFRCDPISEHNRLYWYRQTLGQGPEFLTYFQNEAQLEKSRLLSDRFSAERPKGSFSTLEIQRTEQGDSAMYLCASSPTTWGLLSGNTIYFGEGSWLTVV.

This clone was picked up a small number of times. CDR3 sequence (DNA): TGTGCCAGCAGTTACGAGGCCCTCCTTGAAGCTTTCTTT. It is translated as CASSYEALLEAFF. The genes are TRBV6-6 and TRBJ1-1; D gene unclear. V lost 2 bases and J lost 7, with 11 bases in between. Germline V gene lookup returns CDR1 MNHNY and CDR2 SVGAGI (reference sequence). The CDR3 extends over 13 amino acids.

The chain uses TRBV15 and TRBJ2-5; 7 nucleotides line up with TRBD1. V was pared by 2 bases and J by 3 bases, with 3 bases of the junction left unmatched. There are 14 residues in the CDR3. Germline V gene data show CDR1 as LNHNV and CDR2 as YYDKDF (reference sequence). The CDR3, as DNA: TGTGCCACCAGCAGACAGACAGGGAAAGAGACCCAGTACTTC. The encoded protein is CATSRQTGKETQYF.

This sequence joins TRBV6-2 or TRBV6-3 and TRBJ2-7; perhaps TRBD1 as D (5 bases). This CDR3 contains 13 residues. V lost 1 base and J lost 5, with 9 bases in between. CDR1 and CDR2 from the germline V gene are MNHEY and SVGEGT. The CDR3: CASSYYPGNEQYF. For the CDR3, the DNA is TGTGCCAGCAGTTACTATCCAGGGAACGAGCAGTACTTC.

The chain uses TRBV18 and TRBJ2-1; 12 bases fit TRBD2. V dropped 6 bases and J dropped 3; count of bases not matched to a gene: 9. This CDR3 has 17 amino acids. Looked up from germline, CDR1 is KGHSH and CDR2 is LQKENI. CDR3 in DNA: TGTGCCAGCTCGCCCACCACGACTAGCGGGAGCTACAATGAGCAGTTCTTC. Translating it yields CASSPTTTSGSYNEQFF.

This clone appeared a single time. This chain joins TRBV19 and TRBJ1-4, with 11 bases matching TRBD1. CDR1 LNHDA and CDR2 SQIVND come from the germline V gene (reference sequence). CDR3 length: 16 amino acids. After removal of 4 bases from V and 3 bases from J, the junction contained 4 bases not matched to a gene. In DNA, the CDR3 is TGTGCCAGTAGTAAAGGACAGGGGGCGGCTAATGAAAAACTGTTTTTT. Its translation: CASSKGQGAANEKLFF.

This rearrangement joins TRBV5-6 to TRBJ2-7, with TRBD1 matching over 8 bases. The CDR3 contains 15 residues. The V gene end was trimmed by 5 bases and the J gene end by 2 bases; junction bases not matched to a gene: 9. CDR1 SGHDT and CDR2 YYEEEE come from the germline V gene. As DNA, the CDR3 is TGTGCCAGCAGTCCGAGGACAGGGTCCCCCTACGAGCAGTACTTC. Amino acid sequence: CASSPRTGSPYEQYF.

This clone was counted many times. V is TRBV28 and J is TRBJ2-7; 8 bases match TRBD1. Per germline, CDR1 MDHEN and CDR2 SYDVKM. The length of the CDR3 is 13 residues. After removal of 2 bases from V and 3 bases from J, the junction contained 0 bases not matched to a gene. CDR3 in DNA: TGTGCCAGCAGTTTAACAGGGGGCTACGAGCAGTACTTC. This encodes CASSLTGGYEQYF.

The V call is TRBV5-1, the J call TRBJ2-5, with D perhaps matching TRBD1 (6 bases). CDR3 length equals 14 residues. The germline CDR1 and CDR2 sequences are SGHRS and YFSETQ. V lost 4 bases to trimming and J lost 1 base, with 11 bases between them. The CDR3 reads CASSQQGTQETQYF. The DNA of the CDR3 is TGCGCCAGCAGCCAACAGGGAACCCAAGAGACCCAGTACTTC.

This chain links TRBV2 with TRBJ2-6, with 8 bases that match TRBD2. Looked up from germline, CDR1 is SNHLY and CDR2 is FYNNEI. J was trimmed by 0 bases and V by 6 bases; bases with no gene match: 7. The CDR3 covers 17 residues. Here the CDR3 DNA reads TGTGCCAGCAGCTCGGGGGGGCCGGGCTCTGGGGCCAACGTCCTGACTTTC. Translating gives CASSSGGPGSGANVLTF.

The chain recombines TRBV11-2 with TRBJ1-5; D gene unclear. V lost 2 bases and J 1 base, leaving 18 bases between the germline ends. CDR1 is SGHAT, CDR2 FQNNGV, per germline. The CDR3 runs 18 residues. The CDR3, as DNA: TGTGCCAGCAGCTTATCTCGACTTTACCGACCGAGCAATCAGCCCCAGCATTTT. Translated, it gives CASSLSRLYRPSNQPQHF.

The rearrangement uses TRBV27 and TRBJ1-2; D is perhaps TRBD1 (5 bases). This CDR3 has 13 residues. V was trimmed by 5 bases and J by 4 bases, leaving 11 bases between them. The V gene's germline CDR1 is MNHEY and CDR2 SMNVEV (reference sequence). The CDR3 region has the DNA TGTGCCAGCAGTCGGCAGGGAAGCTATGGCTACACCTTC. Residues: CASSRQGSYGYTF.

The chain has TRBV30 and TRBJ2-5; 7 positions match TRBD2. This CDR3 has 13 amino acids. Germline V gene sequence: CDR1 GTSNPN, CDR2 SVGIG (reference sequence). Trimming at V came to 1 base and at J to 5 bases, leaving 4 bases not matched to a gene. The CDR3 coding sequence is TGTGCCTGGAGTGGGGGAGGGGTGGAGACCCAGTACTTC. It specifies CAWSGGGVETQYF. Based on the CDR3 plus reference TRBV30 and TRBJ2-5, the full variable domain is SQTIHQWPATLVQPVGSPLSLECTVEGTSNPNLYWYRQAAGRGLQLLFYSVGIGQISSEVPQNLSASRPQDRQFILSSKKLLLSDSGFYLCAWSGGGVETQYFGPGTRLLVL.

This chain joins TRBV4-1 and TRBJ1-5; D unresolved. V gave up 0 bases and J gave up 3 bases, with 12 bases separating them. Germline loops: CDR1 MGHRA, CDR2 YSYEKL. The CDR3 is made up of 16 amino acids. The CDR3 protein is CASSQEERLFNQPQHF. In DNA form, the CDR3 reads TGCGCCAGCAGCCAAGAGGAGAGGTTGTTCAATCAGCCCCAGCATTTT.